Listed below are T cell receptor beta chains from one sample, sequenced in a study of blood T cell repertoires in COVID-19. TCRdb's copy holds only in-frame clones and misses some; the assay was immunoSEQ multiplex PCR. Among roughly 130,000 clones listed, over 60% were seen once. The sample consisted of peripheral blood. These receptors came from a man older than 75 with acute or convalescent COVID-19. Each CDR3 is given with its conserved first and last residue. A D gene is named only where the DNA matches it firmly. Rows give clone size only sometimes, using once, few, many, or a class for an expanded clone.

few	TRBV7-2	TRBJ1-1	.	TGTGCCAGCAGCCAGGTTGAAGCTTTCTTT	CASSQVEAFF
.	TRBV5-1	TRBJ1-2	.	TGCGCCAGCAGCACAGAGCCAGCCAACTATGGCTACACCTTC	CASSTEPANYGYTF
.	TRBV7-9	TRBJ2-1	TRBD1	TGTGCCAGCAGCCCCGGGACAGGCTACAATGAGCAGTTCTTC	CASSPGTGYNEQFF
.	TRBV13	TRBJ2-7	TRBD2	TGTGCCAGCAGCCCGCGGGGGGCCCACTACGAGCAGTACTTC	CASSPRGAHYEQYF
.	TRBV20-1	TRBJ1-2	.	TGCAGTGCTAGTCACGGTGATAACTATGGCTACACCTTC	CSASHGDNYGYTF
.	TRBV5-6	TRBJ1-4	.	TGTGCCAGCAGCTTGCAACAGGGAAATGAAAAACTGTTTTTT	CASSLQQGNEKLFF
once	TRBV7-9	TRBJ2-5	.	TGTGCCAGCAGCTTAACCCCTAGTTCGCGTTCACAGACCCAGTACTTC	CASSLTPSSRSQTQYF
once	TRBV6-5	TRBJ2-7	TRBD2	TGTGCCAGCAGTACAGCGGGACTGAGCTACGAGCAGTACTTC	CASSTAGLSYEQYF
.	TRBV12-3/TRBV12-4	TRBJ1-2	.	TGTGCCAGCAGTTTAGGTTCGGCAGGGAACTACACCTTC	CASSLGSAGNYTF
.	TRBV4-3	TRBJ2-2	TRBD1	TGCGCCAGCAGCCAAGAACAGGGGACGAACACCGGGGAGCTGTTTTTT	CASSQEQGTNTGELFF
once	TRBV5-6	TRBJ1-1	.	TGTGCCAGCAGCTTGACGTGGGCGGAAGCTTTCTTT	CASSLTWAEAFF
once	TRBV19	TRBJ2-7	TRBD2	TGTGCCAGTAGCCGAAGGCGGGGGGAAGCCTACGAGCAGTACTTC	CASSRRRGEAYEQYF
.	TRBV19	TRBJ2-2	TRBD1	TGTGCCAGTAGTCGGACAGGGTTGGGGACGAACACCGGGGAGCTGTTTTTT	CASSRTGLGTNTGELFF
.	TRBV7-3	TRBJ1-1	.	TGTGCCAGCAGCGCAGGAGGAATGAACACTGAAGCTTTCTTT	CASSAGGMNTEAFF
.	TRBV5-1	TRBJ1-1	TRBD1	TGCGCCAGCAGCTTGGTTGGCAGGGGGCGAATGAACACTGAAGCTTTCTTT	CASSLVGRGRMNTEAFF
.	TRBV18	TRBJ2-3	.	TGTGCCAGCTCGTACACAGATACGCAGTATTTT	CASSYTDTQYF
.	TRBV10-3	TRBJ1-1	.	TGTGCCATCAGTGAGTCTGCAGATAACACTGAAGCTTTCTTT	CAISESADNTEAFF
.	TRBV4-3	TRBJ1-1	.	TGCGCCAGCAGCCACCGAGGGTTGGGGGCCACTGAAGCTTTCTTT	CASSHRGLGATEAFF
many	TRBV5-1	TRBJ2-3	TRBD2	TGCGCCAGCAGCTTGGCACTAGCGAGGGATACGCAGTATTTT	CASSLALARDTQYF
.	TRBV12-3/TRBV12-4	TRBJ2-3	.	TGTGCCAGCAGACTCAGGGGCACAGATACGCAGTATTTT	CASRLRGTDTQYF
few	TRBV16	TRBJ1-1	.	TGTGCCAGCAGCCAATCCTTGAACACTGAAGCTTTCTTT	CASSQSLNTEAFF
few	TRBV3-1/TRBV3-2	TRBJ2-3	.	TGTGCCAGCAGCCAACCCCCGGACTCGCGGCGCGATACGCAGTATTTT	CASSQPPDSRRDTQYF
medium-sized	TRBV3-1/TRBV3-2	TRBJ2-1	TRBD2	TGTGCCAGCAGCCGCATGGGAGTAGCGGGGGCCTACTCCTACAATGAGCAGTTCTTC	CASSRMGVAGAYSYNEQFF
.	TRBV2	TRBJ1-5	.	TGTGCCAGCAGCATGACAGGACTGAAGAATCAGCCCCAGCATTTT	CASSMTGLKNQPQHF